The 28 T cell receptor beta chains presented below share a single source sample, sequenced in a study of blood T cell repertoires in COVID-19. This table comes from immunoSEQ multiplex PCR, and its TCRdb copy is limited to in-frame clones, with some not included. Of roughly 200,000 clones in the sample, nearly 90% were seen once. Input material: peripheral blood. Receptors were obtained from a man aged 60 to 75 with active or convalescent COVID-19.

The chain combines TRBV10-2 with TRBJ2-4; 8 nucleotides line up with TRBD1. Germline trimming cut 8 bases from V and 10 bases from J; bases unmatched to any gene: 10. The CDR3 loop spans 13 amino acids. From germline, CDR1 is WSHSY and CDR2 SAAADI. CDR3 loop: CASYEPTGGIQYF. The CDR3, as DNA: TGCGCCAGCTATGAACCCACAGGGGGGATTCAGTACTTC.

This chain joins TRBV6-1 and TRBJ2-6, with TRBD1 matching over 10 bases. V dropped 4 bases and J dropped 4; count of bases not matched to a gene: 7. The V gene's germline CDR1 is MNHNS and CDR2 SASEGT. This CDR3 comprises 17 residues. The CDR3 sequence is CASSGRQGAEGANVLTF. CDR3 coding DNA: TGTGCCAGCAGTGGGCGACAGGGGGCGGAGGGGGCCAACGTCCTGACTTTC.

This clone was detected once. The J gene is TRBJ1-5, the V gene TRBV5-1, with 7 positions matching TRBD1. The V segment lost 4 bases and the J segment 4 bases; nucleotides outside the gene matches: 5. CDR3 length equals 14 residues. The germline gives CDR1 SGHRS, CDR2 YFSETQ. CDR3 bases: TGCGCCAGCAGCCGGACAGGAGGAAATCAGCCCCAGCATTTT. Protein product: CASSRTGGNQPQHF.

The chain uses TRBV24-1 and TRBJ2-2; 8 bases fit TRBD1. Unmatched junction bases numbered 10, after V lost 4 bases and J lost 1 base. In germline, CDR1 is KGHDR, CDR2 SFDVKD. This CDR3 region has 18 residues. The DNA for the CDR3 is TGTGCCACCAGTGACACCAACCCCGGGACAGGGAACACCGGGGAGCTGTTTTTT. Translation gives CATSDTNPGTGNTGELFF.

The chain is built from TRBV5-4 and TRBJ2-5; D perhaps matches TRBD1 (5 bases). Germline V gene data show CDR1 as SGHNT and CDR2 as YYREEE (reference sequence). CDR3 length equals 15 residues. V lost 3 bases, J lost 1 base, and 13 bases lay in between. In nucleotides, the CDR3 is TGTGCCAGCAGCTCCCAGGGTCGGGCCCAAGAGACCCAGTACTTC. It specifies CASSSQGRAQETQYF.

V usage is TRBV15 and J usage is TRBJ2-7, with 7 bases lining up with TRBD1. Germline CDR1 reads LNHNV; CDR2 reads YYDKDF (reference sequence). This CDR3 has 15 residues. V lost 4 bases and J lost 4; bases outside the gene matches: 10. This CDR3 reads CATSKDRTSFYEQYF. For the CDR3, the DNA is TGTGCCACCAGCAAGGACAGGACCTCATTTTACGAGCAGTACTTC.

This clone occurred once. The chain recombines TRBV6-5 with TRBJ2-5, with 8 bases that match TRBD1. Germline lookup yields CDR1 MNHEY and CDR2 SVGAGI. This CDR3 region has 15 residues. J gave up 4 bases and V 5 bases, and 9 bases lay outside the gene matches. In nucleotides, the CDR3 is TGTGCCAGCAGTCACAACAGCAGGGGGCGAGAGACCCAGTACTTC. It yields the protein CASSHNSRGRETQYF.

The chain uses TRBV2 and TRBJ1-5; D gene unclear. Germline CDR1 reads SNHLY; CDR2 reads FYNNEI. This CDR3 has 13 residues. The V end lost 4 bases, the J end lost 1 base, and 5 bases lay between the germline ends. CDR3 DNA: TGTGCCAGCAGTGCCCAGAGCAATCAGCCCCAGCATTTT. It yields the protein CASSAQSNQPQHF.

This sequence joins TRBV3-1 (or the pseudogene TRBV3-2) and TRBJ2-7; tentatively, D is TRBD1 (5 bases). Germline CDR1 and CDR2: LGHDT and YNNKEL (reference sequence). This CDR3 has 13 residues. V shed 3 bases and J shed 7 bases, with 13 bases lying between them. CDR3 in amino acids: CASSQAGSREQYF. CDR3 nucleotide sequence: TGTGCCAGCAGCCAGGCAGGGTCACGAGAGCAGTACTTC.

The chain employs TRBV10-3 and TRBJ1-1; 8 bases match TRBD1. Germline trimming cut 6 bases from V and 2 bases from J; bases unmatched to any gene: 8. This CDR3 region has 15 residues. Germline lookup yields CDR1 ENHRY and CDR2 SYGVKD. The CDR3 loop reads CAIRDPGQGNTEAFF. The CDR3 coding sequence is TGTGCCATCAGAGACCCAGGACAGGGAAACACTGAAGCTTTCTTT.

The CDR3 loop reads CASSQNPRDTQYF. CDR3 DNA sequence: TGTGCCAGCAGCCAAAATCCCCGGGATACGCAGTATTTT. The rearrangement joins TRBV3-1 (or the pseudogene TRBV3-2) to TRBJ2-3; D is ambiguous. CDR3 size: 13 residues. Trimming cost V 2 bases and J 6 bases, with 9 bases left between them. In germline, CDR1 is LGHDT, CDR2 YNNKEL (reference sequence).

This chain uses TRBV24-1 with TRBJ2-2; the match to TRBD2 covers 13 bases. The germline gives CDR1 KGHDR, CDR2 SFDVKD. V was pared by 3 bases and J by 2 bases, with 5 bases of the junction left unmatched. The CDR3 has 18 residues. DNA of the CDR3: TGTGCCACCAGTGATCCCGGGACTAGCGGGGACAACACCGGGGAGCTGTTTTTT. It yields the protein CATSDPGTSGDNTGELFF.

This clone appeared once. The J gene is TRBJ1-1, the V gene TRBV3-1 (or the pseudogene TRBV3-2); unclear D gene. V was trimmed by 6 bases and J by 4 bases, leaving 12 bases between them. The length of the CDR3 is 13 residues. Germline V lookup: CDR1 LGHDT, CDR2 YNNKEL (reference sequence). The CDR3 DNA reads as TGTGCCAGCAGGCATGGGGAGTCCACTGAAGCTTTCTTT. Its translation is CASRHGESTEAFF.

This sequence joins TRBV27 and TRBJ2-1; TRBD2 matches at 8 bases. Germline CDR1 and CDR2: MNHEY and SMNVEV (reference sequence). The J segment lost 6 bases and the V segment lost 8 bases, leaving 9 bases of the junction unmatched. CDR3 size: 14 residues. The CDR3 spells CASGGWSGGNEQFF. The CDR3 bases are TGTGCCAGCGGGGGGTGGAGCGGGGGCAATGAGCAGTTCTTC.

This clone was counted a few times. The CDR3 region has the DNA TGCAGTGCTCATGGACATTCCGAGCAGTACTTC. It yields the protein CSAHGHSEQYF. The rearrangement links TRBV20-1 to TRBJ2-7, with a weak D call TRBD1 (5 bases). The V gene's germline CDR1 is DFQATT and CDR2 SNEGSKA (reference sequence). Trimming took 5 bases from V and 6 from J, leaving 11 bases between them. This CDR3 comprises 11 residues.

The chain employs TRBV5-1 and TRBJ1-1, with D tentatively TRBD1 (5 bases). Germline CDR1 and CDR2: SGHRS and YFSETQ. Trimming took off 7 bases at V and 1 base at J, with 17 bases between the two ends. This CDR3 region has 15 residues. This chain's CDR3 is CASCEPGEGNTEAFF. DNA for the CDR3: TGCGCCAGCTGCGAACCGGGGGAGGGGAACACTGAAGCTTTCTTT.

The chain links TRBV7-9 to TRBJ1-5, with D maybe TRBD1 (6 bases). The germline V and J ends were trimmed by 4 bases and 0 bases, with 13 bases remaining between them. CDR3 length: 16 residues. Germline V gene sequence: CDR1 SEHNR, CDR2 FQNEAQ (reference sequence). CDR3 coding DNA: TGTGCCAGCAGCTCTACACAGGGCTATAGCAATCAGCCCCAGCATTTT. This encodes CASSSTQGYSNQPQHF.

Comments on this clone: At one end the junction does not follow the germline gene, possibly because of a read error. V gene TRBV5-1 combines with J gene TRBJ2-5, with a tentative D call TRBD2 (6 bases). CDR1 SGHRS and CDR2 YFSETQ come from the germline V gene. The CDR3 consists of 15 residues. The CDR3 DNA sequence: TGCGCCAGCAGTTTGGGAGCTAGCGCCCGGGAGACCCAGTACTTC. Translated: CASSLGASARETQYF. The whole variable domain, remainder taken from reference TRBV5-1 and TRBJ2-5, is KAGVTQTPRYLIKTRGQQVTLSCSPISGHRSVSWYQQTPGQGLQFLFEYFSETQRNKGNFPGRFSGRQFSNSRSEMNVSTLELGDSALYLCASSLGASARETQYFGPGTRLLVL.

J is TRBJ2-3 and V is TRBV5-6; D is unresolved. V dropped 3 bases and J dropped 2 bases, with 4 bases sitting between them. The CDR3 covers 12 residues. The germline V gene has CDR1 SGHDT and CDR2 YYEEEE. In DNA, the CDR3 is TGTGCCAGCAGCTCTTACACAGATACGCAGTATTTT. It encodes CASSSYTDTQYF.

This clone was picked up a small number of times. The V gene is TRBV7-3, the J gene TRBJ2-7; D not certain. Germline CDR1 SGHTA, CDR2 FQGTGA. The V gene lost 2 bases and the J gene lost 7 bases, with 12 bases spanning the gap. The CDR3 sequence is 13 residues long. CDR3 amino acids: CASSLEVSTEQYF. In DNA form, the CDR3 reads TGTGCCAGCAGCTTAGAGGTGTCTACGGAGCAGTACTTC.

This chain uses TRBV5-4 with TRBJ2-2; 10 nucleotides match TRBD2. The junction had 16 bases not matched to a gene; V was cut back by 10 bases and J by 7 bases. This CDR3 region has 16 residues. The germline V gene encodes CDR1 SGHNT and CDR2 YYREEE (reference sequence). The CDR3 sequence: CASKDQRTSGVGELFF. The DNA for the CDR3 is TGTGCCTCCAAGGATCAAAGGACTAGCGGCGTCGGGGAGCTGTTTTTT.

The J gene is TRBJ2-7, the V gene TRBV11-1, with D tentatively TRBD1 (5 bases). This CDR3 spans 16 amino acids. Trimming removed 6 bases from V and 2 bases from J, with 20 bases in between. Germline loops: CDR1 SGHAT, CDR2 FQDESV (reference sequence). The CDR3 protein is CASSWILGLPTYEQYF. Here the CDR3 DNA reads TGTGCCAGCAGTTGGATTCTGGGGCTTCCCACCTACGAGCAGTACTTC. Together with reference TRBV11-1 and TRBJ2-7, the CDR3 gives the full variable domain: EAEVAQSPRYKITEKSQAVAFWCDPISGHATLYWYRQILGQGPELLVQFQDESVVDDSQLPKDRFSAERLKGVDSTLKIQPAELGDSAMYLCASSWILGLPTYEQYFGPGTRLTVT.

This chain connects TRBV2 to TRBJ1-6; 9 bases line up with TRBD1. The ends lost 6 bases at V and 13 bases at J; junction bases unmatched: 13. CDR3 length equals 15 residues. Germline assignment: CDR1 SNHLY and CDR2 FYNNEI. DNA for the CDR3: TGTGCCAGCAGCGCTCCTACAGGGGGCCTGTCCCCCCTCCACTTT. It is translated as CASSAPTGGLSPLHF. The complete variable domain, with remaining parts taken from reference TRBV2 and TRBJ1-6, reads EPEVTQTPSHQVTQMGQEVILRCVPISNHLYFYWYRQILGQKVEFLVSFYNNEISEKSEIFDDQFSVERPDGSNFTLKIRSTKLEDSAMYFCASSAPTGGLSPLHFGNGTRLTVT.

This clone was seen repeatedly, ten times or more. The J gene is TRBJ2-2, the V gene TRBV29-1, with D perhaps matching TRBD1 (6 bases). Germline CDR1 SQVTM, CDR2 ANQGSEA. This CDR3 has 13 residues. The germline V and J ends were trimmed by 6 bases and 5 bases, with 13 bases remaining between them. This chain's CDR3 is CSVTITGTGELFF. The CDR3 DNA follows: TGCAGCGTCACCATTACAGGGACCGGGGAGCTGTTTTTT.

The J gene is TRBJ2-5, the V gene TRBV19, with 7 bases lining up with TRBD2. This CDR3 spans 14 amino acids. From germline, CDR1 is LNHDA and CDR2 SQIVND (reference sequence). Unmatched junction bases numbered 2, after V lost 3 bases and J lost 1 base. As DNA, the CDR3 is TGTGCCAGTAGTATCACGGGGGGCCAAGAGACCCAGTACTTC. It codes for CASSITGGQETQYF.

This chain joins TRBV12-3 or TRBV12-4 and TRBJ1-5; D unresolved. V was trimmed by 10 bases and J by 2 bases, leaving 12 bases between them. CDR3 length: 13 amino acids. The CDR3: CATTDGGNQPQHF. In DNA form, the CDR3 reads TGTGCCACCACGGATGGAGGCAATCAGCCCCAGCATTTT.

The rearrangement joins TRBV4-2 to TRBJ1-2; a possible D gene is TRBD1 (5 bases). The CDR3 has 16 amino acids. CDR1 is LGHNA, CDR2 YNFKEQ, per germline. V was trimmed by 0 bases and J by 2 bases, leaving 13 bases between them. CDR3 in amino acids: CASSQDLIGANYGYTF. The CDR3 nucleotides read TGTGCCAGCAGCCAAGATCTAATAGGGGCGAACTATGGCTACACCTTC.

The chain carries TRBV5-4 and TRBJ1-3; D not certain. Germline V CDR1 and CDR2: SGHNT, YYREEE (reference sequence). This CDR3 has 14 amino acids. V was cut by 4 bases and J by 4 bases, with 12 bases left in between. This CDR3 reads CASSPEASGNTIYF. The CDR3 DNA follows: TGTGCCAGCAGCCCGGAGGCGTCCGGAAACACCATATATTTT.